This TCR beta chain was retrieved from a study of spatial heterogeneity in lung cancer. TCRdb re-called the 5' RACE reads through MiXCR, storing one row per CDR3 protein. The sample lists around 8,900 distinct CDR3 sequences, around 3% occurring once. This clonotype is judged medium-sized. Its antigen is undetermined. The sample's time point: sample taken at primary tumor resection. General study results and limits: Within tumors, counts of expanded alpha and beta TCRs tracked tumor mutation counts.

Germline V gene data show CDR1 as LNHNV and CDR2 as YYDKDF (reference sequence). The length of the CDR3 is 17 residues. Trimming at V came to 1 base and at J to 0 bases, leaving 6 bases not matched to a gene. This chain uses TRBV15 with TRBJ2-7; 10 nucleotides match TRBD1. Sequences were derived from lung tumor tissue, sampled at surgery. The clonotype was recovered from a male donor with early-stage non-small cell lung cancer. CDR3 DNA sequence: TGTGCCACCAGCAGAGTTGGGACAGGGGTACTCTCCTACGAGCAGTACTTC. Residues: CATSRVGTGVLSYEQYF.